The 20 T cell receptor beta chains below come from one sample, sequenced in a study of monozygotic twins with inflammatory bowel disease. For each CDR3 protein, TCRdb gives one entry from its re-call of the 5' RACE reads, without DNA. The specimen's table records 110,000 to 150,000 distinct CDR3 sequences. Sequences were obtained from blood. These receptors originate from a human donor with ulcerative colitis or Crohn's disease, or a healthy co-twin of an affected twin (not recorded which).

The V call is TRBV28, the J call TRBJ2-3; TCRdb selects TRBD1, and the lack of DNA leaves this call unchecked. This CDR3 has 14 amino acids. The germline gives CDR1 MDHEN, CDR2 SYDVKM. The CDR3 here is CASTPGGIPDTQYF. The entire variable domain, with the rest obtained from reference TRBV28 and TRBJ2-3, is as follows: DVKVTQSSRYLVKRTGEKVFLECVQDMDHENMFWYRQDPGLGLRLIYFSYDVKMKEKGDIPEGYSVSREKKERFSLILESASTNQTSMYLCASTPGGIPDTQYFGPGTRLTVL.

J is TRBJ2-2 and V is TRBV2. The germline V gene encodes CDR1 SNHLY and CDR2 FYNNEI. The CDR3 runs to 14 residues. This CDR3 is CASSERQTTGELFF. The full variable domain, its missing parts supplied by reference TRBV2 and TRBJ2-2, is EPEVTQTPSHQVTQMGQEVILRCVPISNHLYFYWYRQILGQKVEFLVSFYNNEISEKSEIFDDQFSVERPDGSNFTLKIRSTKLEDSAMYFCASSERQTTGELFFGEGSRLTVL.

J is TRBJ2-7 and V is TRBV12-3 or TRBV12-4. CDR3 size: 13 residues. CDR3 residues: CASSFGSRGEQYF.

V is TRBV12-3 or TRBV12-4 and J is TRBJ1-6; TCRdb calls TRBD1, which cannot be checked without DNA. The CDR3 contains 14 residues. The CDR3 is CASSLGGGNSPLHF.

This sequence joins TRBV6-2 or TRBV6-3 and TRBJ2-1. Germline values: CDR1 MNHEY, CDR2 SVGEGT. The CDR3 is 14 residues long. The CDR3 is CASSYLTSYNEQFF.

J is TRBJ2-1 and V is TRBV7-9; the TCRdb D gene call, TRBD1, has no DNA to confirm it. The V gene's germline CDR1 is SEHNR and CDR2 FQNEAQ (reference sequence). The CDR3 has 15 amino acids. The CDR3 is CASITGAGSYNEQFF. Full variable domain (rest looked up from reference TRBV7-9 and TRBJ2-1): DTGVSQNPRHKITKRGQNVTFRCDPISEHNRLYWYRQTLGQGPEFLTYFQNEAQLEKSRLLSDRFSAERPKGSFSTLEIQRTEQGDSAMYLCASITGAGSYNEQFFGPGTRLTVL.

The gene calls are TRBV15 and TRBJ2-1. The germline CDR1 and CDR2 sequences are LNHNV and YYDKDF (reference sequence). CDR3 length: 14 residues. This CDR3 reads CATSTGRRYNEQFF.

This sequence joins TRBV12-3 or TRBV12-4 and TRBJ1-5; the TCRdb call, TRBD1, lacks DNA for checking. This CDR3 region has 15 residues. This CDR3 reads CASSATGQGNQPQHF.

The chain couples TRBV27 to TRBJ1-4; checking the TCRdb D call of TRBD1 is not possible without DNA. CDR3 length: 15 amino acids. Germline CDR1 is MNHEY and CDR2 is SMNVEV (reference sequence). Here the CDR3 reads CACRRPGTGREKLFF.

The rearrangement links TRBV5-1 to TRBJ2-5. In germline, CDR1 is SGHRS, CDR2 YFSETQ. This CDR3 comprises 12 residues. CDR3 sequence: CASSLEFETQYF.

The rearrangement uses TRBV6-5 and TRBJ1-2; TCRdb's D call of TRBD1 is untestable without DNA. Germline V gene data show CDR1 as MNHEY and CDR2 as SVGAGI. This CDR3 is built from 15 residues. The CDR3 reads CASSYLWGPVYGYTF.

This CDR3 is CASSEDSSYNEQFF. The rearrangement joins TRBV6-4 to TRBJ2-1. Germline CDR1 is MRHNA and CDR2 is SNTAGT. CDR3 length equals 14 residues.

The chain uses TRBV5-1 and TRBJ1-2; TCRdb lists TRBD1, though no DNA is available to test this call. From germline, CDR1 is SGHRS and CDR2 YFSETQ. This CDR3 has 14 amino acids. CDR3 in amino acids: CASSQAGAVGGYTF.

The gene calls are TRBV30 and TRBJ2-7; the TCRdb D gene call, TRBD2, has no DNA to confirm it. Germline V lookup: CDR1 GTSNPN, CDR2 SVGIG (reference sequence). The CDR3 has 13 residues. The CDR3 spells CAWSREKPKEQYF.

J is TRBJ1-5 and V is TRBV18; TCRdb picks TRBD1, but there is no DNA to check that call. In germline, CDR1 is KGHSH, CDR2 LQKENI. The CDR3 extends over 14 amino acids. This CDR3 is CASTTGTGNQPQHF.

The chain couples TRBV5-1 to TRBJ2-3. CDR1 SGHRS and CDR2 YFSETQ come from the germline V gene. The CDR3 runs to 12 residues. CDR3 loop: CASSFRRDTQYF.

The V call is TRBV18, the J call TRBJ1-2. The CDR3 extends over 16 amino acids. Germline-derived CDR1 and CDR2 are KGHSH and LQKENI. The CDR3 is CASSPLLAGVDYGYTF.

The rearrangement uses TRBV29-1 and TRBJ1-4. CDR3 length equals 11 residues. Germline CDR1 SQVTM, CDR2 ANQGSEA. The CDR3 reads CSVAIDEKLFF.

The chain combines TRBV28 with TRBJ1-2; TCRdb's assignment of TRBD1 cannot be checked, as there is no DNA. This CDR3 spans 17 amino acids. Germline V gene data show CDR1 as MDHEN and CDR2 as SYDVKM. Here the CDR3 reads CASTYRRDRASNYGYTF.

The rearrangement links TRBV18 to TRBJ1-1. The length of the CDR3 is 13 residues. CDR1 and CDR2 (germline): KGHSH, LQKENI. CDR3 sequence reads: CASSPPVFAEAFF.